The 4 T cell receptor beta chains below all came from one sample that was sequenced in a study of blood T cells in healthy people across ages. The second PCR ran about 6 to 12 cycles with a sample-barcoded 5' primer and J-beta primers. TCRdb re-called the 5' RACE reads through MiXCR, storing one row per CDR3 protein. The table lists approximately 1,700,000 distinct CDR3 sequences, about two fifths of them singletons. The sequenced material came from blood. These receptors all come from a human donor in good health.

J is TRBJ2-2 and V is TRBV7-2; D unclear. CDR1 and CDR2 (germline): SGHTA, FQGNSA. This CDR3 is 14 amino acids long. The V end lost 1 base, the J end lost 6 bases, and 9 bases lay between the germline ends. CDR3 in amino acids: CASSLGNVAGELFF. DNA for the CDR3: TGTGCCAGCAGCTTAGGCAATGTGGCCGGGGAGCTGTTTTTT.

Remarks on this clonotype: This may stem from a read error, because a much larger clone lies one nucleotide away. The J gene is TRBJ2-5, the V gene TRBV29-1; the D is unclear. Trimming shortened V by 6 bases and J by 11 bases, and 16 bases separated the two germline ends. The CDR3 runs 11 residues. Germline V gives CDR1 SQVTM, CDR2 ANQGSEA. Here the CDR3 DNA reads TGCAGCGTGCAAGATAACAATGAGCAGTACTTC. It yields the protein CSVQDNNEQYF.

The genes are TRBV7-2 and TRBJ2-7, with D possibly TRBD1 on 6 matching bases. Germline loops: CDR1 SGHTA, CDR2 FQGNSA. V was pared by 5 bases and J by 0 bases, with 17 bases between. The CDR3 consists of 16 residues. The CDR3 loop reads CASSALFRGGSYEQYF. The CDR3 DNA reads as TGTGCCAGCAGCGCCCTCTTTCGAGGGGGCTCCTACGAGCAGTACTTC.

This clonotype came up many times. The CDR3 DNA is TGTGCCAGCAGGGGCGGGGACCAAGAGACCCAGTACTTC. As protein: CASRGGDQETQYF. The chain couples TRBV7-8 to TRBJ2-5; tentatively, D is TRBD2 (6 bases). There are 13 residues in the CDR3. Germline V CDR1 and CDR2: SGHVS, FQNEAQ. The V gene lost 6 bases and the J gene lost 0 bases, with 8 bases spanning the gap.